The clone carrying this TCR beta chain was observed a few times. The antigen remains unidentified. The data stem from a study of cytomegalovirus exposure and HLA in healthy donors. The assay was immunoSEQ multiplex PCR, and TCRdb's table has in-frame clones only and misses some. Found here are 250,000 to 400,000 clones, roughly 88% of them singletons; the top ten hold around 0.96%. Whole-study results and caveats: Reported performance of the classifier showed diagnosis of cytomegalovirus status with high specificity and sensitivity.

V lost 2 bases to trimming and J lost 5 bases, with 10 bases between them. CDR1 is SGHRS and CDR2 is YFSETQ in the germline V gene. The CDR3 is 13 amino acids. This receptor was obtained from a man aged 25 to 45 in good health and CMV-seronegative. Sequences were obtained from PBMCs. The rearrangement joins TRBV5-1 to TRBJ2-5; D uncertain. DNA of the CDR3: TGCGCCAGCAGCTTCGAGGTTTCTGAGACCCAGTACTTC. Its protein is CASSFEVSETQYF.